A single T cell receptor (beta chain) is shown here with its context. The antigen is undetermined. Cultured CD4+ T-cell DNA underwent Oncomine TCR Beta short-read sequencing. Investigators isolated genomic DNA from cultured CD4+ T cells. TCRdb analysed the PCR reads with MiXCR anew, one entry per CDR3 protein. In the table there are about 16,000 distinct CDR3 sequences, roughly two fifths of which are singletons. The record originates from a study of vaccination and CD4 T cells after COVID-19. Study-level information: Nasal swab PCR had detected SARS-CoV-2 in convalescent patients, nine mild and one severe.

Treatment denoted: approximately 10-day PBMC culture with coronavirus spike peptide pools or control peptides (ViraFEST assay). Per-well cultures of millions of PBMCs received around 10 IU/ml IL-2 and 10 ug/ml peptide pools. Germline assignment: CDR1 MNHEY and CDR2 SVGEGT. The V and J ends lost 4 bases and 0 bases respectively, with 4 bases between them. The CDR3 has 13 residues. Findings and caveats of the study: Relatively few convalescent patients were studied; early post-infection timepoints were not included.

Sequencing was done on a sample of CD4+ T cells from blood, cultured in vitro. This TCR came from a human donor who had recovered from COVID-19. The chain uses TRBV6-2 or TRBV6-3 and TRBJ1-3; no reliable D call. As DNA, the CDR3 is TGTGCCAGCAGTTTCAGCTCTGGAAACACCATATATTTT. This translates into CASSFSSGNTIYF.